Each of the 7 T cell receptor beta chains below was sequenced from the same sample in a study of blood T cell repertoires in COVID-19. Profiling relied on immunoSEQ multiplex PCR, and the TCRdb table lists in-frame clones only, not all of them. The data contain approximately 88,000 clones, 87% of them singletons. The source material was peripheral blood. The receptor source for this set is a male donor with acute or convalescent COVID-19.

V and J are TRBV5-1 and TRBJ1-6; D might be TRBD1 (5 bases). CDR3 length: 15 amino acids. V gave up 2 bases and J gave up 7 bases, with 13 bases separating them. CDR1 is SGHRS, CDR2 YFSETQ, per germline. CDR3 DNA sequence: TGCGCCAGCAGCTTCACGGGGGACGGGAATTCACCCCTCCACTTT. Translating it yields CASSFTGDGNSPLHF.

This chain uses TRBV5-1 with TRBJ2-2; 13 nucleotides agree with TRBD2. Germline lookup yields CDR1 SGHRS and CDR2 YFSETQ. The junction had 6 bases not matched to a gene; V was cut back by 4 bases and J by 6 bases. This CDR3 comprises 16 residues. The CDR3 is CASSAGLAGLSGELFF. In nucleotides, the CDR3 is TGCGCCAGCAGCGCGGGACTAGCGGGGTTGTCCGGGGAGCTGTTTTTT.

This sequence joins TRBV6-6 and TRBJ2-3, with 9 bases matching TRBD2. The CDR3 is made up of 15 amino acids. Germline CDR1 and CDR2: MNHNY and SVGAGI (reference sequence). V gave up 4 bases and J gave up 7 bases; unmatched junction bases: 9. Here the CDR3 DNA reads TGTGCCAGCAGTTTTTCAGCGGGGGGCCCAAATACGCAGTATTTT. Protein sequence: CASSFSAGGPNTQYF.

The CDR3 protein is CASGQVGNQPQHF. CDR3 DNA sequence: TGTGCCAGCGGACAGGTTGGCAATCAGCCCCAGCATTTT. This sequence joins TRBV12-3 or TRBV12-4 and TRBJ1-5; 7 nucleotides match TRBD1. The CDR3 spans 13 residues. V lost 8 bases, J lost 2 bases, and 3 bases stayed unmatched.

V usage is TRBV3-1 (or the pseudogene TRBV3-2) and J usage is TRBJ1-6; 10 nucleotides line up with TRBD1. Germline CDR1 is LGHDT and CDR2 is YNNKEL (reference sequence). Trimming took 2 bases from V and 14 from J; bases not matched to a gene: 3. CDR3 size: 13 residues. CDR3 sequence reads: CASSQTGTGALHF. In DNA, the CDR3 is TGTGCCAGCAGCCAAACCGGGACAGGGGCCCTCCACTTT.

This chain connects TRBV6-6 to TRBJ2-2, with D possibly TRBD2 on 6 matching bases. Looked up from germline, CDR1 is MNHNY and CDR2 is SVGAGI (reference sequence). V was trimmed by 6 bases and J by 5 bases, leaving 16 bases between them. The CDR3 loop spans 15 amino acids. The CDR3 loop reads CASSRDFLRTGELFF. The CDR3 DNA follows: TGTGCCAGCAGCCGGGACTTCCTCAGAACCGGGGAGCTGTTTTTT.

This chain uses TRBV5-1 with TRBJ1-2, with 7 bases fitting TRBD1. The CDR3 is made up of 17 amino acids. CDR1 is SGHRS and CDR2 is YFSETQ in the germline V gene. Trimming took 0 bases from V and 1 from J; bases not matched to a gene: 9. In DNA form, the CDR3 reads TGCGCCAGCAGCTTGGGAGACGGGACAGCGTTTAACTATGGCTACACCTTC. Its protein product is CASSLGDGTAFNYGYTF.